The 27 T cell receptor beta chains presented below share a single source sample, sequenced in a study of T cell responses to AZD1222 COVID-19 vaccine. This table comes from immunoSEQ multiplex PCR, and its TCRdb copy is limited to in-frame clones, with some not included. The table has fewer than 150,000 clones, 90% seen once. This specimen consisted of peripheral blood, obtained on day 0 of AZD1222 vaccination. The receptors come from an adult in good health.

This rearrangement joins TRBV5-1 to TRBJ2-3; TRBD2 matches at 16 bases. The CDR3 spans 17 residues. The V gene's germline CDR1 is SGHRS and CDR2 YFSETQ. V was pared by 7 bases and J by 4 bases, with 9 bases of the junction left unmatched. Here the CDR3 reads CASFQPGLAGGADTQYF. CDR3 nucleotides: TGCGCCAGCTTCCAACCGGGACTAGCGGGGGGGGCAGATACGCAGTATTTT.

The CDR3 spells CASSGTGLYEQYF. The DNA of the CDR3 is TGTGCCAGCAGCGGGACAGGGCTCTACGAGCAGTACTTC. The rearrangement links TRBV6-5 to TRBJ2-7; the match to TRBD1 covers 9 bases. V lost 6 bases, J lost 3 bases, and 3 bases stayed unmatched. In germline, CDR1 is MNHEY, CDR2 SVGAGI. The CDR3 has 13 amino acids.

The genes are TRBV6-4 and TRBJ1-6, with TRBD1 matching 8 bases. V lost 10 bases and J lost 18; bases outside the gene matches: 8. CDR1 is MRHNA and CDR2 is SNTAGT in the germline V gene. The CDR3 has 10 residues. CDR3 nucleotides: TGTGCCACCGTGGACAGGGTCAACCACTTT. This codes for CATVDRVNHF.

The gene calls are TRBV7-8 and TRBJ2-5, with unresolved D. Germline CDR1 reads SGHVS; CDR2 reads FQNEAQ. V was trimmed by 1 base and J by 2 bases, leaving 14 bases between them. The length of the CDR3 is 16 residues. The chain's CDR3 is CASSLDFAGSQETQYF. The CDR3 nucleotides read TGTGCCAGCAGCTTAGATTTCGCAGGCTCTCAAGAGACCCAGTACTTC.

This chain links TRBV5-6 with TRBJ2-2, with 11 positions matching TRBD1. From germline, CDR1 is SGHDT and CDR2 YYEEEE. Trimming at V came to 2 bases and at J to 7 bases, leaving 13 bases not matched to a gene. CDR3 length: 18 residues. The chain's CDR3 is CASSFEMDRGLSGGELFF. The CDR3 nucleotides are TGTGCCAGCAGCTTCGAGATGGACAGGGGGCTTTCGGGCGGGGAGCTGTTTTTT.

Notes on this clone: Distinct nucleotide sequences in the sample also encode this CDR3. The genes are TRBV20-1 and TRBJ1-1, with TRBD1 identical over 7 bases. The CDR3 loop spans 14 amino acids. The ends lost 3 bases at V and 0 bases at J; junction bases unmatched: 4. CDR1 is DFQATT, CDR2 SNEGSKA, per germline (reference sequence). The CDR3 DNA follows: TGCAGTGCTAGTACGGGGACAGTGAACACTGAAGCTTTCTTT. Residues: CSASTGTVNTEAFF.

This chain links TRBV7-3 with TRBJ2-6; D might be TRBD2 (6 bases). The germline gives CDR1 SGHTA, CDR2 FQGTGA. The CDR3 totals 16 residues. Trimming pared 1 base from V and 2 bases from J, leaving 9 bases between. DNA of the CDR3: TGTGCCAGCAGCTTAATTACGGGAGCTGGGGCCAACGTCCTGACTTTC. Its protein is CASSLITGAGANVLTF.

The CDR3 spells CASSLGTVNYEQYF. DNA for the CDR3: TGTGCCAGCAGCTTAGGGACAGTGAACTACGAGCAGTACTTC. The J gene is TRBJ2-7, the V gene TRBV7-9, with D perhaps TRBD1 (6 bases). CDR3 length equals 14 residues. The germline V gene has CDR1 SEHNR and CDR2 FQNEAQ (reference sequence). V lost 1 base and J lost 3, with 10 bases in between.

The count of this clone is one. V and J are TRBV7-2 and TRBJ2-5, with 7 bases aligning to TRBD2. This CDR3 contains 15 residues. V gave up 1 base and J gave up 6 bases; unmatched junction bases: 8. CDR1 and CDR2 from the germline V gene are SGHTA and FQGNSA. CDR3 coding DNA: TGTGCCAGCAGCTTAGATTGGGCCGGGGGGAAGACCCAGTACTTC. The encoded protein is CASSLDWAGGKTQYF.

The rearrangement uses TRBV6-2 or TRBV6-3 and TRBJ2-7; a possible D gene is TRBD1 (6 bases). Germline CDR1 and CDR2: MNHEY and SVGEGT. This CDR3 comprises 14 residues. V was clipped by 2 bases and J by 4 bases, with 12 bases between them. In DNA, the CDR3 is TGTGCCAGCAGTTACGGGCAGGGGTATTACGAGCAGTACTTC. Encoded protein: CASSYGQGYYEQYF.

The rearrangement joins TRBV15 to TRBJ1-1, with no clear D. This CDR3 comprises 13 residues. V was clipped by 4 bases and J by 5 bases, with 11 bases between them. Germline values: CDR1 LNHNV, CDR2 YYDKDF (reference sequence). The CDR3 spells CATSTRGKTEAFF. CDR3 nucleotide sequence: TGTGCCACCAGCACCCGAGGCAAGACTGAAGCTTTCTTT.

V and J are TRBV10-3 and TRBJ2-3, with TRBD2 identical over 16 bases. V lost 4 bases to trimming and J lost 1 base; unmatched junction nucleotides: 8. The CDR3 sequence is 19 residues long. Germline assignment: CDR1 ENHRY and CDR2 SYGVKD. The CDR3 region is CAISAAGTSGRARTDTQYF. DNA for the CDR3: TGTGCCATCAGTGCGGCAGGGACTAGCGGGAGGGCCCGCACAGATACGCAGTATTTT.

The chain employs TRBV9 and TRBJ2-3; the match to TRBD2 covers 11 bases. The CDR3 has 17 residues. The V gene's germline CDR1 is SGDLS and CDR2 YYNGEE. J lost 4 bases, V lost 0 bases, and 7 bases had no gene match. The CDR3 protein is CASSVAPTSGSADTQYF. The DNA of the CDR3 is TGTGCCAGCAGCGTAGCACCCACTAGCGGGAGTGCAGATACGCAGTATTTT.

This chain uses TRBV4-1 with TRBJ2-7; TRBD1 is a possible D gene (5 bases). Germline values: CDR1 MGHRA, CDR2 YSYEKL. The CDR3 is made up of 15 amino acids. V shed 2 bases and J shed 0 bases, with 11 bases lying between them. The CDR3 sequence is CASSQLKQVSYEQYF. The CDR3 DNA reads TGCGCCAGCAGCCAACTGAAACAGGTCTCCTACGAGCAGTACTTC.

This chain uses TRBV13 with TRBJ2-7; 8 bases fit TRBD1. The ends lost 3 bases at V and 4 bases at J; junction bases unmatched: 5. CDR3 length: 14 amino acids. The V gene's germline CDR1 is PRHDT and CDR2 FYEKMQ (reference sequence). The CDR3 protein is CASSFTGGRYEQYF. CDR3 DNA: TGTGCCAGCAGCTTCACAGGGGGGAGGTACGAGCAGTACTTC.

V gene TRBV24-1 combines with J gene TRBJ2-3; TRBD2 matches at 9 bases. Germline CDR1 and CDR2: KGHDR and SFDVKD. This CDR3 has 18 amino acids. V dropped 2 bases and J dropped 2; count of bases not matched to a gene: 10. This CDR3 is CATSDSYSIAGDTDTQYF. The CDR3 region has the DNA TGTGCCACCAGTGATTCCTACTCCATAGCGGGAGACACAGATACGCAGTATTTT.

This clone was seen a handful of times. CDR3 nucleotide sequence: TGTGCCAGCGGCGACACAGGTGCCCTTAATGAAAAACTGTTTTTT. Protein product: CASGDTGALNEKLFF. The J gene is TRBJ1-4, the V gene TRBV6-5, with a weak D call TRBD1 (5 bases). Germline V lookup: CDR1 MNHEY, CDR2 SVGAGI. This CDR3 region has 15 residues. V gave up 8 bases and J gave up 4 bases, with 17 bases separating them.

The V and J genes are TRBV3-1 (or the pseudogene TRBV3-2) and TRBJ2-1; TRBD2 agrees at 9 bases. This CDR3 contains 16 residues. The germline V gene encodes CDR1 LGHDT and CDR2 YNNKEL (reference sequence). V lost 1 base, J lost 9 bases, and 10 bases stayed unmatched. The CDR3 DNA follows: TGTGCCAGCAGCCAAGGGGCCCTAGCGGGGTCGGCTGAGCAGTTCTTC. Its protein is CASSQGALAGSAEQFF.

This clone appeared a single time. The genes are TRBV28 and TRBJ1-2; no firm D call. The CDR3 runs 13 residues. V lost 4 bases and J lost 4, with 10 bases in between. From germline, CDR1 is MDHEN and CDR2 SYDVKM. The CDR3 coding sequence is TGTGCCAGCAGTTACTCCCAGTTCTATGGCTACACCTTC. Translated, it gives CASSYSQFYGYTF.

V is TRBV19 and J is TRBJ2-7, with 15 bases lining up with TRBD2. After removal of 9 bases from V and 4 bases from J, the junction contained 10 bases not matched to a gene. The CDR3 loop spans 16 amino acids. CDR1 LNHDA and CDR2 SQIVND come from the germline V gene (reference sequence). The CDR3 loop reads CASIGLAGGESYEQYF. The CDR3 DNA is TGTGCCAGCATCGGACTAGCGGGAGGGGAATCTTACGAGCAGTACTTC. The complete variable domain, with remaining parts taken from reference TRBV19 and TRBJ2-7, reads DGGITQSPKYLFRKEGQNVTLSCEQNLNHDAMYWYRQDPGQGLRLIYYSQIVNDFQKGDIAEGYSVSREKKESFPLTVTSAQKNPTAFYLCASIGLAGGESYEQYFGPGTRLTVT.

The rearrangement links TRBV29-1 to TRBJ2-7; 9 bases are shared with TRBD1. This CDR3 comprises 13 residues. The V and J ends lost 6 bases and 6 bases, in that order; junction bases with no gene match: 9. Germline lookup yields CDR1 SQVTM and CDR2 ANQGSEA. CDR3 sequence (DNA): TGCAGCGTGACCGGGACAGGGCGGGGCGAGCAGTACTTC. Protein: CSVTGTGRGEQYF.

This chain uses TRBV5-6 with TRBJ1-1; D not resolved. The ends were cut back, 4 bases at V and 1 base at J, with 5 bases in the middle. Germline assignment: CDR1 SGHDT and CDR2 YYEEEE. The CDR3 contains 12 residues. CDR3 sequence: CASSPGNTEAFF. Here the CDR3 DNA reads TGTGCCAGCAGCCCAGGGAACACTGAAGCTTTCTTT.

This chain uses TRBV24-1 with TRBJ1-5, with a possible D match to TRBD1 (5 bases). Per the germline V gene, CDR1 is KGHDR and CDR2 is SFDVKD. V lost 9 bases to trimming and J lost 7 bases, with 12 bases between them. The CDR3 is made up of 12 amino acids. CDR3 sequence (DNA): TGTGCCACCTCCCAGGGAGGGCAGCCCCAGCATTTT. Amino acids: CATSQGGQPQHF.

The V and J genes are TRBV19 and TRBJ1-5, with TRBD1 matching over 9 bases. The J segment lost 5 bases and the V segment lost 6 bases, leaving 2 bases of the junction unmatched. There are 13 residues in the CDR3. Germline CDR1 and CDR2: LNHDA and SQIVND (reference sequence). DNA of the CDR3: TGTGCCAGTAGAGACAGGGGGTATCAGCCCCAGCATTTT. This codes for CASRDRGYQPQHF.

The CDR3 DNA reads TGCAGCGTGTACAGGGCGAACTATGGCTACACCTTC. Translating it yields CSVYRANYGYTF. The J gene is TRBJ1-2, the V gene TRBV29-1; D is perhaps TRBD1 (6 bases). Germline V gene data show CDR1 as SQVTM and CDR2 as ANQGSEA. V gave up 6 bases and J gave up 2 bases, with 10 bases separating them. The CDR3 is 12 amino acids.

The V call is TRBV27, the J call TRBJ2-7; 12 bases match TRBD2. The V gene's germline CDR1 is MNHEY and CDR2 SMNVEV (reference sequence). V shed 5 bases, J shed 3 bases, and the junction held 20 bases outside the gene matches. This CDR3 contains 20 residues. CDR3 loop: CASSLQHYSGLAGYDYEQYF. Here the CDR3 DNA reads TGTGCCAGCAGTCTCCAACACTACAGCGGACTAGCGGGGTACGACTACGAGCAGTACTTC.

CDR3 bases: TGTGCCAGCAGCGAGGGACTAGCGGCGAACACCGGGGAGCTGTTTTTT. It yields the protein CASSEGLAANTGELFF. This sequence joins TRBV13 and TRBJ2-2; 11 bases are a match to TRBD2. V was pared by 5 bases and J by 0 bases, with 2 bases of the junction left unmatched. The V gene's germline CDR1 is PRHDT and CDR2 FYEKMQ (reference sequence). The CDR3 is 16 residues long.